Listed below are T cell receptor beta chains from one sample, sequenced in a study of blood T cell repertoires in COVID-19. TCRdb's copy holds only in-frame clones and misses some; the assay was immunoSEQ multiplex PCR. The table has 150,000 to 200,000 clones, over 80% seen once. Sequencing used peripheral blood. Every receptor here comes from a woman aged 30 to 39 with acute or convalescent COVID-19. Both conserved end residues are part of each CDR3. A D gene is named only where the DNA matches it firmly. Size tells how often a clone was seen (once, few, many) or the class of an expanded clone, and some rows leave it out.

cdr3_aa,cdr3_nt,d_call,v_call,clone_size,j_call
CASSSLVQVNYGYTF,TGTGCCAGCAGTTCCCTGGTCCAGGTTAACTATGGCTACACCTTC,.,TRBV7-9,.,TRBJ1-2
CASSLAGTGIYEQYF,TGTGCCAGCAGCTTGGCCGGGACAGGTATCTACGAGCAGTACTTC,TRBD1,TRBV7-2,few,TRBJ2-7
CASSLSGSSYEQYF,TGTGCCAGCAGCTTATCCGGGAGCTCCTACGAGCAGTACTTC,.,TRBV7-3,.,TRBJ2-7
CASSIGPGGDQPQHF,TGTGCCAGTAGTATCGGGCCAGGGGGCGATCAGCCCCAGCATTTT,TRBD1,TRBV19,.,TRBJ1-5
CAWSADRLALGEQYF,TGTGCCTGGAGTGCCGACAGGTTAGCCCTTGGGGAGCAGTACTTC,.,TRBV30,.,TRBJ2-7
CASTLRLAVKEQFF,TGTGCCAGCACATTAAGACTAGCGGTAAAAGAGCAGTTCTTC,TRBD2,TRBV28,.,TRBJ2-1
CASSQAPDSTYGYTF,TGTGCCAGCAGCCAAGCGCCGGACAGCACCTATGGCTACACCTTC,.,TRBV3-1/TRBV3-2,.,TRBJ1-2
CSVAGGRVTYEQYF,TGCAGCGTTGCCGGCGGTCGGGTCACCTACGAGCAGTACTTC,.,TRBV29-1,many,TRBJ2-7
CAWSIETAYNSPLHF,TGTGCCTGGAGTATTGAGACAGCATATAATTCACCCCTCCACTTT,.,TRBV30,.,TRBJ1-6
CASSYPGTGLYEQYF,TGTGCCAGCAGTTACCCCGGGACAGGGTTATACGAGCAGTACTTC,TRBD1,TRBV6-2/TRBV6-3,once,TRBJ2-7
CASKGQLSGNTIYF,TGTGCCAGCAAGGGACAGTTATCTGGAAACACCATATATTTT,TRBD1,TRBV9,.,TRBJ1-3
CASSFGTSGVSSTDTQYF,TGTGCCAGCAGCTTCGGGACTAGCGGGGTATCTAGCACAGATACGCAGTATTTT,TRBD2,TRBV5-4,.,TRBJ2-3
CASSILRGQGRNQPQHF,TGTGCCAGTAGTATTCTAAGGGGACAGGGGCGCAATCAGCCCCAGCATTTT,TRBD1,TRBV19,.,TRBJ1-5
CSVGSGNYGYTF,TGCAGCGTTGGTTCAGGGAACTATGGCTACACCTTC,.,TRBV29-1,.,TRBJ1-2
CASSLGQGALYEQYF,TGTGCCAGCTCCTTAGGGCAGGGGGCCCTCTACGAGCAGTACTTC,TRBD1,TRBV18,once,TRBJ2-7
CASSLAVRQIQETQYF,TGCGCCAGCAGCTTGGCCGTTAGACAGATTCAAGAGACCCAGTACTTC,.,TRBV5-1,.,TRBJ2-5
CAISEGGGARGSQPQHF,TGTGCCATCAGTGAGGGAGGGGGGGCCAGGGGCAGTCAGCCCCAGCATTTT,.,TRBV10-3,.,TRBJ1-5
CASSQGGLAKNIQYF,TGTGCCAGCAGCCAAGGGGGGCTGGCCAAAAACATTCAGTACTTC,.,TRBV14,once,TRBJ2-4
CASRRTSGTGSNTGELFF,TGTGCCAGCAGACGAACTTCCGGGACAGGGTCGAACACCGGGGAGCTGTTTTTT,TRBD1,TRBV6-6,.,TRBJ2-2
CASSPLGTSDGQPQHF,TGTGCCAGCTCACCTCTCGGGACAAGCGACGGTCAGCCCCAGCATTTT,.,TRBV18,.,TRBJ1-5
CASSLPTGSKPEQFF,TGTGCCAGCAGCTTACCGACAGGTTCCAAGCCTGAGCAGTTCTTC,.,TRBV7-8,.,TRBJ2-1
CASSSQGINEQFF,TGTGCCAGCAGCTCACAGGGGATCAATGAGCAGTTCTTC,TRBD1,TRBV5-4,.,TRBJ2-1
CASSLTRRGYSNQPQHF,TGTGCCAGCAGCTTAACAAGGAGGGGATATAGCAATCAGCCCCAGCATTTT,.,TRBV7-2,.,TRBJ1-5
CASSPGQPTEAFF,TGTGCCAGCAGCCCGGGACAGCCCACTGAAGCTTTCTTT,TRBD1,TRBV7-8,.,TRBJ1-1
CSAEAGREQFF,TGCAGTGCCGAGGCCGGGAGAGAGCAGTTCTTC,.,TRBV20-1,.,TRBJ2-1
CASRGGTGGYGYTF,TGTGCCAGCAGGGGGGGGACAGGGGGATATGGCTACACCTTC,TRBD1,TRBV27,.,TRBJ1-2
CASSLASSRNPYEQYF,TGCGCCAGCAGCTTGGCCTCGTCCAGGAACCCCTACGAGCAGTACTTC,.,TRBV5-1,few,TRBJ2-7
CSASRVDERREQYF,TGCAGTGCTAGTCGGGTGGACGAAAGGAGGGAGCAGTACTTC,.,TRBV20-1,.,TRBJ2-7
CASSAGQGWGTQYF,TGTGCCAGCAGCGCGGGACAGGGATGGGGTACGCAGTATTTT,TRBD1,TRBV9,.,TRBJ2-3
CATSDRGRSGELFF,TGTGCCACCTCGGACAGGGGAAGATCCGGGGAGCTGTTTTTT,TRBD1,TRBV24-1,.,TRBJ2-2
CASSPGGNGPGNTIYF,TGCGCCAGCAGCCCCGGGGGGAACGGACCCGGAAACACCATATATTTT,.,TRBV5-1,.,TRBJ1-3
CAISEPGLDTQYF,TGTGCCATCAGTGAGCCGGGACTAGATACGCAGTATTTT,.,TRBV10-3,.,TRBJ2-3
CASSSNYRGLNQPQHF,TGTGCCAGCAGTTCCAATTACAGGGGGCTTAATCAGCCCCAGCATTTT,TRBD1,TRBV27,.,TRBJ1-5
CASSSSGVSARDQPQHF,TGTGCCAGCAGTTCCTCGGGAGTGTCGGCCCGAGATCAGCCCCAGCATTTT,.,TRBV6-2/TRBV6-3,.,TRBJ1-5
CASRRQGSGYTF,TGTGCCAGCAGGAGACAGGGTTCTGGCTACACCTTC,TRBD1,TRBV28,.,TRBJ1-2
CASSPTGVGEKLFF,TGTGCCAGCAGCCCGACAGGGGTAGGGGAAAAACTGTTTTTT,TRBD1,TRBV7-2,.,TRBJ1-4
CASSLGGKGYTF,TGTGCCAGCAGCCTGGGGGGGAAGGGCTACACCTTC,.,TRBV12-3/TRBV12-4,.,TRBJ1-2
CSADTSGRGTDTQYF,TGCAGCGCTGACACTAGCGGGAGGGGAACAGATACGCAGTATTTT,TRBD2,TRBV29-1,.,TRBJ2-3
CALTGGLNQPQHF,TGTGCCCTCACAGGGGGGCTCAATCAGCCCCAGCATTTT,TRBD1,TRBV30,.,TRBJ1-5
CASSRVPGQGPGGYTF,TGTGCCAGCAGCCGCGTCCCGGGACAGGGCCCGGGTGGCTACACCTTC,TRBD1,TRBV6-4,.,TRBJ1-2
CASHRDTRSGNTIYF,TGTGCCAGTCATCGGGACACCCGCTCTGGAAACACCATATATTTT,.,TRBV19,.,TRBJ1-3
CASSARGAGETQYF,TGTGCCAGCAGCGCGCGGGGGGCTGGTGAGACCCAGTACTTC,TRBD2,TRBV9,.,TRBJ2-5
CASSLRAGLSYGYTF,TGTGCCAGCAGCTTGCGGGCGGGGCTAAGCTATGGCTACACCTTC,.,TRBV5-6,.,TRBJ1-2
CASSYNGGTYRGYTF,TGCGCCAGCAGCTATAACGGGGGGACCTATAGAGGCTACACCTTC,.,TRBV5-1,.,TRBJ1-2
CSVQVVQGYEQYF,TGCAGCGTTCAGGTCGTACAGGGGTACGAGCAGTACTTC,TRBD1,TRBV29-1,few,TRBJ2-7
CASSEDRFLFEQYF,TGTGCCAGCAGTGAAGACAGATTCCTCTTCGAGCAGTACTTC,.,TRBV6-1,.,TRBJ2-7
CASSLAGLAGAETQYF,TGTGCCAGCAGCTTGGCCGGACTAGCGGGAGCAGAGACCCAGTACTTC,TRBD2,TRBV5-4,.,TRBJ2-5
CASSVGGGIGNTEAFF,TGTGCCAGCAGCGTAGGAGGGGGAATCGGAAACACTGAAGCTTTCTTT,.,TRBV9,.,TRBJ1-1
CASSSGRGVQGNEQFF,TGTGCCAGTAGTTCGGGCCGGGGGGTGCAGGGGAATGAGCAGTTCTTC,.,TRBV19,.,TRBJ2-1
CATSRDVTSGATDTQYF,TGTGCCACCAGCAGAGATGTGACTAGCGGAGCAACAGATACGCAGTATTTT,TRBD2,TRBV15,.,TRBJ2-3
CASSLSLSGGGYTF,TGTGCCAGCAGCTTATCCTTAAGCGGCGGTGGCTACACCTTC,.,TRBV7-9,.,TRBJ1-2
CASSKGIGWLAGPYEQYF,TGTGCCAGTAGCAAGGGTATTGGATGGCTAGCGGGGCCCTACGAGCAGTACTTC,TRBD2,TRBV19,.,TRBJ2-7
CASSQVAGVIETQYF,TGTGCCAGCAGCCAAGTAGCGGGAGTGATAGAGACCCAGTACTTC,TRBD2,TRBV14,.,TRBJ2-5
CASRTPLNTEAFF,TGTGCCAGTCGGACACCCCTGAACACTGAAGCTTTCTTT,.,TRBV19,once,TRBJ1-1
CASSPKRSTDTQYF,TGTGCCAGCAGCCCCAAGCGGAGCACAGATACGCAGTATTTT,.,TRBV28,.,TRBJ2-3
CASSQDQSRGNTIYF,TGTGCCAGCAGCCAAGATCAGTCCAGGGGAAACACCATATATTTT,.,TRBV14,.,TRBJ1-3
CASSQDRDQPQHF,TGTGCCAGCTCCCAGGACAGGGATCAGCCCCAGCATTTT,TRBD1,TRBV18,.,TRBJ1-5
CSGGTGDEQYF,TGCAGCGGAGGGACAGGGGACGAGCAGTACTTC,TRBD1,TRBV29-1,.,TRBJ2-7
CASSNPPPGRDSYNEQFF,TGTGCCAGCAGCAATCCCCCCCCGGGTCGGGACTCCTACAATGAGCAGTTCTTC,.,TRBV4-2,once,TRBJ2-1
CAISESGSGLPLGEQYF,TGTGCCATCAGTGAGTCGGGGTCAGGACTACCTTTAGGCGAGCAGTACTTC,.,TRBV10-3,.,TRBJ2-7